These T cell receptor beta chains were read from a single sample in a study of cytomegalovirus exposure and HLA in healthy donors. Sequenced by immunoSEQ multiplex PCR; TCRdb stores in-frame clones only, minus some. The sample yields under 200,000 clones, 80% seen once. Sequencing was carried out using PBMCs. Receptors were obtained from a woman aged 50 to 60 in good health and CMV-seropositive. The conserved cysteine and the conserved F or W are not part of the CDR3 here. Only some rows state a clone size, as once, few, many or a class for expanded clones.

abundance: NA; v_gene: TRBV4-2; CDR3aa: ASSQQGSEQF
abundance: NA; v_gene: TRBV28; CDR3aa: ASSLAKREQY
abundance: NA; v_gene: TRBV5-1; CDR3aa: ASSLGQGETQY
abundance: NA; v_gene: TRBV7-2; CDR3aa: ASSLDRGSHQY
abundance: NA; v_gene: TRBV11-2; CDR3aa: ASSSQIAGGPQY
abundance: NA; v_gene: TRBV7-9; CDR3aa: ASSFSAGTGNTEAF
abundance: NA; v_gene: TRBV5-1; CDR3aa: ASSISGTGGETQY
abundance: few; v_gene: TRBV29-1; CDR3aa: SVRGDRISYNEQF
abundance: NA; v_gene: TRBV5-8; CDR3aa: ASSLAGAGSDGYT
abundance: once; v_gene: TRBV7-7; CDR3aa: ASSLRGLEYEQY
abundance: NA; v_gene: TRBV7-8; CDR3aa: ASSPTGEQPQH
abundance: NA; v_gene: TRBV5-1; CDR3aa: ASSLGRRPAYNSPLH
abundance: NA; v_gene: TRBV9; CDR3aa: AGEGAPGYT
abundance: NA; v_gene: TRBV4-1; CDR3aa: ASSQDLRGFGNYGYT
abundance: NA; v_gene: TRBV14; CDR3aa: ASSQALAGRYTGELF
abundance: few; v_gene: TRBV9; CDR3aa: ASSERGWY
abundance: NA; v_gene: TRBV4-2; CDR3aa: ASSQGAGTSGYNEQF
abundance: NA; v_gene: TRBV10-3; CDR3aa: AIGRGNPSTYEQY
abundance: few; v_gene: TRBV7-3; CDR3aa: ASSKGAGTEAF
abundance: once; v_gene: TRBV7-9; CDR3aa: ASSFLAGDTGELF
abundance: NA; v_gene: TRBV6-5; CDR3aa: ASSYSSSSGNTIY
abundance: NA; v_gene: TRBV23-1; CDR3aa: ASSHPQGGEVHSYNEQF
abundance: NA; v_gene: TRBV7-6; CDR3aa: ASSPLENTGELF
abundance: few; v_gene: TRBV7-9; CDR3aa: ASSSTGEVAEAF
abundance: NA; v_gene: TRBV28; CDR3aa: ASSFGGFTEAF
abundance: NA; v_gene: TRBV6-1; CDR3aa: ASSEGLAGGYNEQF
abundance: NA; v_gene: TRBV20-1; CDR3aa: SASSGGYT
abundance: NA; v_gene: TRBV30; CDR3aa: AWKFGQGAAYEQY
abundance: NA; v_gene: TRBV6-4; CDR3aa: ASSDSGIAGSSTDTQY